This T cell receptor beta chain is from a study of T-cell memory formation after mild COVID-19 (TCRdb year 2021). A note on the overall study: TCR sequence clusters from the two donors were found to be largely donor specific. Longitudinal TCRalpha and TCRbeta repertoire sequencing tracked T-cell clones expanding and contracting after mild COVID-19 in two donors. Two young, previously healthy adult volunteers, one female and one male, were included in the cohort.

Ficoll-Paque density gradient centrifugation was the method used to isolate PBMCs. The germline V gene yields KGHDR for CDR1 and SFDVKD for CDR2. Trimming leaves V shorter by 2 bases and J shorter by 4 bases, with the junction holding 6 bases beyond the gene matches. Taken from cysteine to phenylalanine, the CDR3 has 17 residues. Only the CDR3 DNA is retained, 51 bases long and in frame from the first base. The reads were generated on an Illumina NovaSeq 6000. Using 5'RACE with constant-segment primers, TCRalpha and TCRbeta cDNA libraries were constructed, with sample barcodes and unique molecular identifiers added in the process. Trizol reagent was used to extract RNA from every sample. Amplification of the libraries took two PCR steps, and the second step added a second sample barcode plus Illumina TruSeq adapters. Sequencing of libraries was performed on an Illumina NovaSeq with 2 x 150 bp paired-end reads. The original pipeline was this. The reads were demultiplexed and collapsed into UMI-guided consensus sequences using migec v1.2.7. Using mixcr v2.1.11, UMI consensuses were aligned to TRA and TRB V and J templates and then assembled into clonotypes. A clonotype was counted as expanded or contracted only if both edgeR and NoisET called the change significant, with noise models trained on biological replicates. For edgeR calls, the thresholds were a false discovery rate-adjusted p below 0.01 and a log2 fold-change of 1. PCA with hierarchical clustering of max-normalized trajectories of the 1000 most abundant clonotypes was used as exploratory dynamics analysis. Each responding clone was given a CD4 or CD8 phenotype based on the CD4+ and CD8+ repertoires, which had been sequenced separately. TCRdb itself trimmed the public reads at Q25 with fastp, ran MiXCR and retained productive beta chains. A single entry per CDR3 protein holds the most common genes and DNA from its merged rows. The V and J calls reflect TCRdb's pipeline rather than the authors' work. Within this sample are 35,000 to 55,000 distinct CDR3 sequences, with roughly 9.8% of them counted one time only. In total, the top ten clones hold approximately 10% of the sample.

Notes on this clonotype: There is no known antigen for this receptor. Base qualities are missing; no much larger clone stands one base away.

Study-wide findings and limitations: SARS-CoV-2 specificity was not confirmed for the second-wave clones peaking on day 37. Clones contracting from day 15 to 85 had balanced CD4/CD8 phenotypes, while a second wave expanding from day 15 to 37 was biased towards CD4+. Contracting CD4+ clones were located mainly in the CM and EM memory subsets, whereas CD8+ clones were found to be enriched in EMRA. Only two mild cases were covered in the study, and larger cohorts including severe cases with pre-infection samples were considered necessary. Some responding clones were found in pre-infection memory, which suggests that pre-existing cross-reactive memory T cells took part in the SARS-CoV-2 response.

The rearranged segments are TRBV24-1 and TRBJ2-2, and 10 junction bases match TRBD1. The sequencing sample was made of PBMCs or a T cell subset sorted from them (not recorded which). This TCR derives from an adult woman who had mild COVID-19 (a few samples of this study predate the infection). The sample titles of this study are shuffled in the database, so cell type and time point are left out; the donor was told from shared clones. The DNA sequence is as follows: TGTGCCACCAGTGATTCTCCCGGGACAGGGGTCACCGGGGAGCTGTTTTTT. The encoded protein is CATSDSPGTGVTGELFF.